This T cell receptor (beta chain) appears in the sequencing data of a study of T cells in Graves' hyperthyroidism and ophthalmopathy. It was uncontrolled infection, other autoimmune disease, pregnancy or lactation that excluded patients. Study-wide findings and caveats: Median prediction lead before ophthalmopathy onset was roughly 6 months with the model. Stable hyperthyroidism was told apart from ophthalmopathy by a model built on 13 V-J features.

From RNA transcripts, TCR beta CDR3 regions were amplified. An initial round of RT-PCR targeting the TCR CDR3 relied on the HTBI primer set. TCRdb called the multiplex PCR reads again in MiXCR, with one record for every CDR3 protein. The table has more than 450,000 distinct CDR3 sequences, roughly 15% seen once. This CDR3 has 17 amino acids. The germline V gene has CDR1 DFQATT and CDR2 SNEGSKA (reference sequence). Trimming stripped 6 bases from V and 2 bases from J, with 25 bases between. This clonotype was found many times. The antigen is unknown. The sample comprised blood. The V call is TRBV20-1, the J call TRBJ1-1; tentative D call: TRBD1 (6 bases). The TCR was taken from a woman aged 35 to 49 with Graves' hyperthyroidism. CDR3 in amino acids: CSALSDRSSRANTEAFF. CDR3 coding DNA: TGCAGTGCCTTATCGGACAGATCGAGTCGAGCTAACACTGAAGCTTTCTTT.